Each of the 21 T cell receptor beta chains below was sequenced from the same sample in a study of blood T cells in healthy people across ages. Sample-barcoded 5' priming and a J-beta primer mix drove a second PCR of roughly 6 to 12 cycles. TCRdb called the 5' RACE reads again in MiXCR, with one record for every CDR3 protein. The sample holds about 930,000 distinct CDR3 sequences; under 35% are singletons and the top ten take about a tenth. These data were also filed under a second study, of T cells of mothers and their children.

Material: blood. Receptor source: a middle-aged woman in good health.

There are a few counts of this clonotype. The chain employs TRBV2 and TRBJ2-4; a weak D match, TRBD2 (6 bases). Germline values: CDR1 SNHLY, CDR2 FYNNEI. The CDR3 has 13 amino acids. Trimming shortened V by 6 bases and J by 8 bases, and 14 bases separated the two germline ends. CDR3 bases: TGTGCCAGCAGGATGGGACTGGGGGACATTCAGTACTTC. Encoded protein: CASRMGLGDIQYF.

V gene TRBV3-1 combines with J gene TRBJ2-7, with D perhaps TRBD1 (7 bases). V dropped 2 bases and J dropped 5 bases, with 25 bases sitting between them. Germline V gene lookup returns CDR1 LGHDT and CDR2 YNNKEL (reference sequence). The CDR3 sequence is 18 residues long. CDR3 sequence (DNA): TGTGCCAGCAGCCAACCCATAGGAGGGGGCGCAGGCACCAACGAGCAGTACTTC. This codes for CASSQPIGGGAGTNEQYF.

This clonotype has a count of ten or more. Relative to the germline gene, one junction end is altered; a read error may explain this. The chain has TRBV4-3 and TRBJ1-1; D call uncertain. CDR3 length: 13 residues. CDR1 and CDR2 from the germline V gene are LGHNA and YSLEER. CDR3 coding DNA: TGTGCTAGCAGCCGGGATTTGAACACTGAAGCTTTCTTT. Amino acids: CASSRDLNTEAFF.

Comments on this clonotype: Because the CDR3's place on the DNA is in doubt, the DNA is left out and the CDR3 is given as listed by TCRdb. J is TRBJ2-2 and V is TRBV9; the listed D gene, TRBD1, was not tested against the DNA. The CDR3 spans 14 residues, counting both ends. Germline values: CDR1 SGDLS, CDR2 YYNGEE. This CDR3 reads CASSVGGGTGERFF.

The rearrangement joins TRBV7-8 to TRBJ2-4; a weak D match, TRBD2 (6 bases). The CDR3 loop spans 16 amino acids. The germline V and J ends were trimmed by 1 base and 13 bases, with 23 bases remaining between them. Germline CDR1 is SGHVS and CDR2 is FQNEAQ. CDR3 amino acids: CASSLVRLAFRYEQYF. The CDR3 nucleotides are TGTGCCAGCAGCTTAGTGAGGCTAGCGTTTAGGTATGAGCAGTACTTC.

This rearrangement joins TRBV7-2 to TRBJ1-6; the match to TRBD1 covers 8 bases. Germline CDR1 reads SGHTA; CDR2 reads FQGNSA. The trim removed 4 bases at V and 10 bases at J, leaving 6 bases unmatched. The CDR3 covers 14 residues. CDR3 protein: CASSSRQGQSPLHF. The CDR3 region has the DNA TGTGCCAGCAGCTCCCGACAGGGGCAATCACCCCTCCACTTT.

The V gene is TRBV7-2, the J gene TRBJ2-1, with 10 bases aligning to TRBD2. Germline V lookup: CDR1 SGHTA, CDR2 FQGNSA. After removal of 1 base from V and 10 bases from J, the junction contained 10 bases not matched to a gene. The CDR3 contains 16 residues. The CDR3 DNA is TGTGCCAGCAGCTTAGACTCCGAACTAGCGGGGACCGAGCAGTTCTTC. This codes for CASSLDSELAGTEQFF.

This clonotype was counted a few times. The chain is built from TRBV20-1 and TRBJ2-3; 10 nucleotides align to TRBD2. Germline CDR1 is DFQATT and CDR2 is SNEGSKA (reference sequence). CDR3 length equals 17 residues. The J segment lost 3 bases and the V segment lost 0 bases, leaving 9 bases of the junction unmatched. The CDR3 DNA is TGCAGTGCTAGAGATTTTAGCGGGGGGCATAGTACAGATACGCAGTATTTT. This codes for CSARDFSGGHSTDTQYF.

The CDR3 region has the DNA TGCAGTGCTAGTGAAGCCCAAAAGCGCGGTGGCTACACCTTC. Residues: CSASEAQKRGGYTF. The gene calls are TRBV20-1 and TRBJ1-2; D not resolved. Germline V gene sequence: CDR1 DFQATT, CDR2 SNEGSKA (reference sequence). The CDR3 is made up of 14 amino acids. Trimming stripped 3 bases from V and 7 bases from J, with 18 bases between.

The chain is built from TRBV24-1 and TRBJ2-2; 8 nucleotides align to TRBD1. The CDR3 runs 15 residues. V was pared by 4 bases and J by 5 bases, with 5 bases of the junction left unmatched. Germline V gene sequence: CDR1 KGHDR, CDR2 SFDVKD. CDR3 bases: TGTGCCACCAGTGACAGGACAGGGTCTACCGGGGAGCTGTTTTTT. This translates into CATSDRTGSTGELFF.

This clonotype was counted ten times or more. For the CDR3, the DNA is TGTGCCAGCAGTGCCAGGGTGACAGATACGCAGTATTTT. Its translation: CASSARVTDTQYF. The chain uses TRBV6-5 and TRBJ2-3; the D gene is possibly TRBD1 (5 bases). The V gene's germline CDR1 is MNHEY and CDR2 SVGAGI. The length of the CDR3 is 13 residues. V lost 5 bases, J lost 3 bases, and 9 bases lay in between.

The V gene is TRBV5-1, the J gene TRBJ2-7; perhaps D is TRBD1 or TRBD2 (6 bases each). CDR3 length equals 15 residues. The germline gives CDR1 SGHRS, CDR2 YFSETQ. Trimming left V 3 bases short and J 1 base short, with 14 bases between. CDR3 in DNA: TGCGCCAGCAGCTGGGGGGCAGGGCCTTCCTACGAGCAGTACTTC. Encoded protein: CASSWGAGPSYEQYF.

This clonotype was observed once. One junction end disagrees with the germline gene, perhaps due to a read error. The rearrangement links TRBV6-1 to TRBJ2-7; D may be TRBD2 (6 bases). Germline V lookup: CDR1 MNHNS, CDR2 SASEGT. There are 16 residues in the CDR3. CDR3 bases: TGTGCCAGCTGTCGGGTCGGGACTCACATTCCTAACGAGCAGGACTTC. It translates to CASCRVGTHIPNEQDF.

Notes on this clonotype: At one boundary the junction diverges from the germline segment, which might be a read error. This chain uses TRBV6-5 with TRBJ1-2; 10 nucleotides agree with TRBD1. CDR1 is MNHEY and CDR2 is SVGAGI in the germline V gene. The CDR3 totals 14 residues. The CDR3 reads CASNGQGGTYGCTF. CDR3 DNA: TGTGCCAGCAACGGACAGGGGGGGACGTATGGCTGCACCTTC.

V usage is TRBV7-9 and J usage is TRBJ2-7; unclear D gene. Germline V gene data show CDR1 as SEHNR and CDR2 as FQNEAQ (reference sequence). Trimming took off 3 bases at V and 3 bases at J, with 21 bases between the two ends. CDR3 length equals 17 residues. The CDR3 protein is CASSLGSAMVLGYEQYF. In DNA form, the CDR3 reads TGTGCCAGCAGCTTGGGGTCAGCAATGGTCCTGGGCTACGAGCAGTACTTC.

The sample holds a few counts of this clonotype. The chain joins TRBV6-2 or TRBV6-3 to TRBJ1-1; possible D gene TRBD1, 6 bases. The germline gives CDR1 MNHEY, CDR2 SVGEGT. The CDR3 totals 12 residues. Trimming took off 8 bases at V and 1 base at J, with 8 bases between the two ends. The CDR3 is CASQQGNTEAFF. Written as DNA, the CDR3 is TGTGCCAGCCAACAGGGGAACACTGAAGCTTTCTTT.

This clonotype was detected many times. The chain has TRBV3-1 and TRBJ2-5; 10 positions match TRBD1. CDR3 length: 16 residues. The ends lost 0 bases at V and 5 bases at J; junction bases unmatched: 6. Germline V CDR1 and CDR2: LGHDT, YNNKEL (reference sequence). CDR3 coding DNA: TGTGCCAGCAGCCAAGAGGCGACAGGGGGCAGGGAGACCCAGTACTTC. This sequence encodes CASSQEATGGRETQYF.

This rearrangement joins TRBV2 to TRBJ2-6; D is unresolved. The length of the CDR3 is 16 residues. With 4 bases removed from V and 0 bases from J, the gap between germline ends came to 10 bases. Germline assignment: CDR1 SNHLY and CDR2 FYNNEI. Here the CDR3 reads CASSGSWDSGANVLTF. The CDR3 DNA follows: TGTGCCAGCAGTGGCTCGTGGGACTCTGGGGCCAACGTCCTGACTTTC.

Comments on this clonotype: This may come from a read error, since a much larger clone is one base off. This rearrangement joins TRBV20-1 to TRBJ2-3; the D gene could be TRBD1 or TRBD2 (6 bases each). In germline, CDR1 is DFQATT, CDR2 SNEGSKA (reference sequence). The CDR3 is 15 residues long. In DNA form, the CDR3 reads TGCAGTGCTCCCAAGCTAGGGGGGAGCACAGATGCGCAGTATTTT. Protein product: CSAPKLGGSTDAQYF.

This clonotype was seen many times. The chain has TRBV3-1 and TRBJ1-2; a possible D gene is TRBD1 (6 bases). V lost 0 bases and J lost 8, with 16 bases in between. Germline CDR1 and CDR2: LGHDT and YNNKEL (reference sequence). The CDR3 sequence is 15 residues long. Here the CDR3 DNA reads TGTGCCAGCAGCCAAGAGTCCGGGGGCGCGGGAGGCTACACCTTC. The encoded protein is CASSQESGGAGGYTF.

This clonotype came up a few times. The chain joins TRBV5-1 to TRBJ2-5, with 13 positions matching TRBD2. Germline V gives CDR1 SGHRS, CDR2 YFSETQ. The V gene end was trimmed by 3 bases and the J gene end by 2 bases; junction bases not matched to a gene: 4. The CDR3 contains 16 residues. The chain's CDR3 is CASSWGTSGEQETQYF. For the CDR3, the DNA is TGCGCCAGCAGCTGGGGGACTAGCGGGGAACAAGAGACCCAGTACTTC.